The entry below gives a single T cell receptor (beta chain) sequence along with its context. The antigen is unknown. The sample comes from a study of CD8 T cells in Susac syndrome. The study, taken as a whole, reports: Susac CD8+ cells expanded clonally the most in TEMRA cells and in active patients.

The RNA, about 0.5 to 1 ug, was put through reverse transcription using random hexamers. MiXCR, applied by TCRdb to the immunoSEQ multiplex PCR reads, yields one record per CDR3 protein. The sample carries roughly 88,000 distinct CDR3 sequences, about 95% recorded once. The V and J ends lost 7 bases and 5 bases, in that order; junction bases with no gene match: 13. Germline CDR1 reads SQVTM; CDR2 reads ANQGSEA. The CDR3 is 16 residues long. The chain has TRBV29-1 and TRBJ2-5, with TRBD2 matching 13 bases. This receptor was obtained from a human donor with Susac syndrome. Specimen: CD8+ T cells from PBMCs. DNA of the CDR3: TGCAGCGCAAGGGGACTAGCGGGGAGGAGGGTGGAGACCCAGTACTTC. Translated: CSARGLAGRRVETQYF.